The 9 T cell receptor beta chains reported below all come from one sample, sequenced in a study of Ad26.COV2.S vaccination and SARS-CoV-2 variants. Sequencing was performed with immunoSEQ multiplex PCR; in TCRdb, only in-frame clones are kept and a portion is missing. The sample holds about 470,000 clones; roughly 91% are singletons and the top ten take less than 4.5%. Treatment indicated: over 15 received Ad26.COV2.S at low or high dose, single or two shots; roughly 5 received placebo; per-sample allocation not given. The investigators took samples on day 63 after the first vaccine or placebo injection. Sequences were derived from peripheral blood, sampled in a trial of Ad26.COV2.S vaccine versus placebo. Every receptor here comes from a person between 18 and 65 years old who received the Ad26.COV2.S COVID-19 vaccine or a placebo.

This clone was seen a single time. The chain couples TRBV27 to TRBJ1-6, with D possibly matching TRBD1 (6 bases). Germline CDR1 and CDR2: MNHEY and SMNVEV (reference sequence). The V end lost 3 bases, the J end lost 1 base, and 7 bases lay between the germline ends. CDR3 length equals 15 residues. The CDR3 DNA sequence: TGTGCCAGCAGTTTTCAGGGGTCCTATAATTCACCCCTCCACTTT. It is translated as CASSFQGSYNSPLHF.

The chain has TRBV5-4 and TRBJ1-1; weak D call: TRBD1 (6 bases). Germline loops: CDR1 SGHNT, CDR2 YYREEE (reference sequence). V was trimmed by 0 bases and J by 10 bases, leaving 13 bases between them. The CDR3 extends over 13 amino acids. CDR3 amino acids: CASSLGGAGRAFF. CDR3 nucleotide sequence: TGTGCCAGCAGCTTGGGGGGGGCGGGGAGAGCTTTCTTT.

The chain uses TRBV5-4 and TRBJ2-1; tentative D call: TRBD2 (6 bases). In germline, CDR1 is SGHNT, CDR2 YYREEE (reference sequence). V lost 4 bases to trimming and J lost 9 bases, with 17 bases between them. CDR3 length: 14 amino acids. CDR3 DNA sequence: TGTGCCAGCAGCCCATCCCTCCCCGGGGGTGAGCAGTTCTTC. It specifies CASSPSLPGGEQFF. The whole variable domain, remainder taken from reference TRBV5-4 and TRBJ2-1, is ETGVTQSPTHLIKTRGQQVTLRCSSQSGHNTVSWYQQALGQGPQFIFQYYREEENGRGNFPPRFSGLQFPNYSSELNVNALELDDSALYLCASSPSLPGGEQFFGPGTRLTVL.

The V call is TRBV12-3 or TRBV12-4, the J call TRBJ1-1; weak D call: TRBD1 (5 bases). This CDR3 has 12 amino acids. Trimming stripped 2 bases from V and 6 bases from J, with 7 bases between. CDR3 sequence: CASSLRGAEAFF. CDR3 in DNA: TGTGCCAGCAGTTTAAGGGGAGCTGAAGCTTTCTTT.

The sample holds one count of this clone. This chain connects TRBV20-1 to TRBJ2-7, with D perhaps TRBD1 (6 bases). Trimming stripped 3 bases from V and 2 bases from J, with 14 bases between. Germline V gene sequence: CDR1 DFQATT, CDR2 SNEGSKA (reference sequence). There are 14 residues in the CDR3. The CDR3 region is CSASVATGAYEQYF. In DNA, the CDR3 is TGCAGTGCTAGTGTAGCGACAGGAGCCTACGAGCAGTACTTC.

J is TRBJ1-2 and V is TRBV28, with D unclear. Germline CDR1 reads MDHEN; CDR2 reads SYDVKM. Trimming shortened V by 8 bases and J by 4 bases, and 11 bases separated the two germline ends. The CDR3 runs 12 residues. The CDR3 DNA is TGTGCCAGCTCCTGGATGGGCTATGGCTACACCTTC. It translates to CASSWMGYGYTF.

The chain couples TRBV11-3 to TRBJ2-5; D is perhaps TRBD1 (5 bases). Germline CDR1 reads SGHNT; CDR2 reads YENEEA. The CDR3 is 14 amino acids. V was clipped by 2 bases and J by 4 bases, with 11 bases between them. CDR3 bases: TGTGCCAGCAGCTTACAGGGTAGGGGAGAGACCCAGTACTTC. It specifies CASSLQGRGETQYF.

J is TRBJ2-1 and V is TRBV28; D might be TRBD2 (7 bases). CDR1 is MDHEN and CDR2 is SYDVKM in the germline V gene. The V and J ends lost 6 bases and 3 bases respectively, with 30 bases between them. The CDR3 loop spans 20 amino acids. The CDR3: CASRTLRETGRVGNYNEQFF. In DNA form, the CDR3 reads TGTGCCAGCAGGACCTTACGAGAAACAGGGAGGGTGGGAAACTACAATGAGCAGTTCTTC. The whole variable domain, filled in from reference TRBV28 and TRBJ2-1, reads DVKVTQSSRYLVKRTGEKVFLECVQDMDHENMFWYRQDPGLGLRLIYFSYDVKMKEKGDIPEGYSVSREKKERFSLILESASTNQTSMYLCASRTLRETGRVGNYNEQFFGPGTRLTVL.

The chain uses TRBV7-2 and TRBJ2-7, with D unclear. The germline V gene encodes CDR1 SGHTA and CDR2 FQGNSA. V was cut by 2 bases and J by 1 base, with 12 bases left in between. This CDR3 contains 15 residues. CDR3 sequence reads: CASSLMLGQSYEQYF. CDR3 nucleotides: TGTGCCAGCAGCTTAATGCTTGGTCAGTCCTACGAGCAGTACTTC.